A single sample is the source of the 28 T cell receptor beta chains below, sequenced in a study of beta chain features in type 1 diabetes. As every portion of the isolated RNA was reverse transcribed, the sequencing read expressed TCRB transcripts. Assay: immunoSEQ multiplex PCR; the TCRdb copy retains only in-frame clones and omits some. This table holds 300,000 to 400,000 clones, roughly 8% found once. Specimen: central memory CD4+ T cells from blood. The origin of the receptors is a woman aged 18 to 35 in good health.

This clone turned up a few times. This sample also contains other DNA sequences that code for the same CDR3. The rearrangement uses TRBV28 and TRBJ1-5; 7 nucleotides match TRBD1. Looked up from germline, CDR1 is MDHEN and CDR2 is SYDVKM. With 4 bases clipped from V and 7 bases from J, the junction kept 4 bases outside the gene matches. The CDR3 totals 13 residues. The CDR3 here is CASSWTGKQPQHF. In DNA form, the CDR3 reads TGTGCCAGCAGTTGGACAGGTAAACAGCCCCAGCATTTT. The variable domain in full, completed from reference TRBV28 and TRBJ1-5, reads DVKVTQSSRYLVKRTGEKVFLECVQDMDHENMFWYRQDPGLGLRLIYFSYDVKMKEKGDIPEGYSVSREKKERFSLILESASTNQTSMYLCASSWTGKQPQHFGDGTRLSIL.

There are a few counts of this clone. In the same sample, other DNA sequences code for this CDR3. The chain links TRBV28 to TRBJ2-5; D remains unclear. From germline, CDR1 is MDHEN and CDR2 SYDVKM. This CDR3 has 11 residues. The V end lost 6 bases, the J end lost 4 bases, and 6 bases lay between the germline ends. The chain's CDR3 is CASSSRETQYF. As DNA, the CDR3 is TGTGCCAGCAGCTCTCGAGAGACCCAGTACTTC.

The chain has TRBV27 and TRBJ1-1; D remains unclear. V was shortened by 0 bases and J by 6 bases, with 11 bases between the two germline ends. The CDR3 has 14 residues. Germline V gene data show CDR1 as MNHEY and CDR2 as SMNVEV (reference sequence). The CDR3 DNA sequence: TGTGCCAGCAGTTTATCTCTGTCCGGGGCTGAAGCTTTCTTT. Protein product: CASSLSLSGAEAFF.

The chain combines TRBV5-6 with TRBJ1-2; D is uncertain. With 0 bases removed from V and 8 bases from J, the gap between germline ends came to 14 bases. This CDR3 has 14 residues. The germline V gene has CDR1 SGHDT and CDR2 YYEEEE. The CDR3 region has the DNA TGTGCCAGCAGCTTGGTTCCGGGTGCGTCGGGCTACACCTTC. Translated: CASSLVPGASGYTF. Variable domain in full (rest from reference TRBV5-6 and TRBJ1-2): DAGVTQSPTHLIKTRGQQVTLRCSPKSGHDTVSWYQQALGQGPQFIFQYYEEEERQRGNFPDRFSGHQFPNYSSELNVNALLLGDSALYLCASSLVPGASGYTFGSGTRLTVV.

This chain links TRBV6-5 with TRBJ1-1; the D is unclear. CDR3 length: 14 residues. Germline V gene sequence: CDR1 MNHEY, CDR2 SVGAGI. The V end lost 2 bases, the J end lost 5 bases, and 12 bases lay between the germline ends. CDR3 coding DNA: TGTGCCAGCAGTTACGCCCGGGGTTTGACTGAAGCTTTCTTT. It yields the protein CASSYARGLTEAFF.

This clone appeared a few times. The chain is built from TRBV7-8 and TRBJ2-5; D could derive from TRBD1 or TRBD2 (5 bases each). Germline assignment: CDR1 SGHVS and CDR2 FQNEAQ. This CDR3 comprises 13 residues. V lost 3 bases and J 4 bases, leaving 9 bases between the germline ends. The CDR3 coding sequence is TGTGCCAGCAGCTTTCATGGGGGAGAGACCCAGTACTTC. Translated: CASSFHGGETQYF.

This clone was counted only a few times. The same CDR3 also results from other DNA sequences found in this sample. V is TRBV19 and J is TRBJ2-3, with a possible D match to TRBD1 (6 bases). This CDR3 region has 14 residues. Trimming removed 6 bases at V and 2 bases at J, with 12 bases between. Germline loops: CDR1 LNHDA, CDR2 SQIVND (reference sequence). The CDR3 nucleotides read TGTGCCAGTAGCCCGGGACATACCACAGATACGCAGTATTTT. This sequence encodes CASSPGHTTDTQYF.

This clone was seen a few times. The chain employs TRBV11-1 and TRBJ2-3; TRBD2 matches at 9 bases. Germline lookup yields CDR1 SGHAT and CDR2 FQDESV (reference sequence). J lost 4 bases, V lost 5 bases, and 13 bases had no gene match. The CDR3 contains 17 residues. The DNA for the CDR3 is TGTGCCAGCAGCCCCTGGGTGTCTAGCGGGATATCAGATACGCAGTATTTT. Translated: CASSPWVSSGISDTQYF.

The V call is TRBV28, the J call TRBJ2-3; 7 nucleotides agree with TRBD2. V lost 5 bases and J lost 1; bases outside the gene matches: 0. The CDR3 has 13 residues. Germline V gene sequence: CDR1 MDHEN, CDR2 SYDVKM. DNA for the CDR3: TGTGCCAGCAGTGGGGGGGGCACAGATACGCAGTATTTT. Protein product: CASSGGGTDTQYF.

The J gene is TRBJ2-7, the V gene TRBV9; 8 nucleotides line up with TRBD1. J gave up 6 bases and V 1 base, and 6 bases lay outside the gene matches. CDR1 is SGDLS, CDR2 YYNGEE, per germline. This CDR3 has 14 amino acids. The CDR3 DNA sequence: TGTGCCAGCAGCGTAATGGGACAGGACGTCGAGCAGTACTTC. Protein sequence: CASSVMGQDVEQYF.

This clone was seen a few times. The genes are TRBV7-8 and TRBJ2-1; 9 bases align to TRBD2. Trimming took 4 bases from V and 8 from J; bases not matched to a gene: 6. CDR1 is SGHVS, CDR2 FQNEAQ, per germline. The CDR3 has 14 amino acids. CDR3 bases: TGTGCCAGCAGCTGGGGACTAGCTGAAGATGAGCAGTTCTTC. As protein: CASSWGLAEDEQFF.

This clone has a count of ten or more. The junction shows a germline mismatch at one end, possibly a read error. The chain is built from TRBV28 and TRBJ1-2; perhaps TRBD1 as D (6 bases). CDR1 and CDR2 from the germline V gene are MDHEN and SYDVKM. This CDR3 has 11 amino acids. CDR3 bases: TGTGCCAGCAGTCGACAGGACCCCTCCGCCTTC. It is translated as CASSRQDPSAF.

The chain combines TRBV15 with TRBJ2-1; TRBD2 matches at 14 bases. The CDR3 length is 21 residues. Germline V gene data show CDR1 as LNHNV and CDR2 as YYDKDF (reference sequence). Losses at the gene ends were 0 bases for V and 0 bases for J; bases not matched to a gene: 10. The CDR3 sequence is CATSRDLGLAGGGSSYNEQFF. DNA for the CDR3: TGTGCCACCAGCAGAGATTTAGGACTAGCGGGAGGCGGGAGCTCCTACAATGAGCAGTTCTTC.

The rearrangement links TRBV29-1 to TRBJ2-5; tentative D call: TRBD2 (5 bases). The end of the DNA aligns better with TRBJ2-7, so the J call may be wrong. CDR3 length: 13 amino acids. Germline V lookup: CDR1 SQVTM, CDR2 ANQGSEA. The CDR3: CSVEDPGSGEQYF. The CDR3 DNA reads TGCAGCGTTGAAGATCCGGGATCGGGCGAGCAGTACTTC.

This clone was detected only a few times. The genes are TRBV19 and TRBJ1-2; the D is unclear. The CDR3 length is 12 residues. V was trimmed by 5 bases and J by 7 bases, leaving 11 bases between them. CDR1 and CDR2 from the germline V gene are LNHDA and SQIVND (reference sequence). CDR3 in amino acids: CASSARQFGYTF. The CDR3 DNA is TGTGCCAGTAGTGCCCGGCAGTTTGGCTACACCTTC.

The chain couples TRBV6-5 to TRBJ2-7, with a tentative D call TRBD2 (5 bases). CDR3 length equals 12 residues. The ends were cut back, 8 bases at V and 0 bases at J, with 8 bases in the middle. The germline V gene has CDR1 MNHEY and CDR2 SVGAGI. The CDR3 DNA reads TGTGCCAGCCGCACTAGCTCCTACGAGCAGTACTTC. Translation gives CASRTSSYEQYF.

This clone was recorded a few times. In DNA, the CDR3 is TGTGCCAGCTCACCAGCCGGGACGGCCGCGTACGAGCAGTACTTC. Its protein product is CASSPAGTAAYEQYF. V is TRBV18 and J is TRBJ2-7, with D possibly being TRBD1 or TRBD2 (5 bases each). V was shortened by 2 bases and J by 4 bases, with 15 bases between the two germline ends. Germline-derived CDR1 and CDR2 are KGHSH and LQKENI. This CDR3 comprises 15 residues.

The chain uses TRBV5-1 and TRBJ1-2, with TRBD1 matching 7 bases. CDR1 and CDR2 (germline): SGHRS, YFSETQ. V dropped 5 bases and J dropped 4; count of bases not matched to a gene: 8. The CDR3 is made up of 14 amino acids. The CDR3 DNA follows: TGCGCCAGCAGTCCTGCGAGGGACAGCTATGGCTACACCTTC. Its translation is CASSPARDSYGYTF. Complete variable domain (other parts from reference TRBV5-1 and TRBJ1-2): KAGVTQTPRYLIKTRGQQVTLSCSPISGHRSVSWYQQTPGQGLQFLFEYFSETQRNKGNFPGRFSGRQFSNSRSEMNVSTLELGDSALYLCASSPARDSYGYTFGSGTRLTVV.

J is TRBJ2-3 and V is TRBV5-4; 7 bases are shared with TRBD1. This CDR3 region has 15 residues. Germline trimming cut 1 base from V and 5 bases from J; bases unmatched to any gene: 7. Germline V lookup: CDR1 SGHNT, CDR2 YYREEE (reference sequence). The CDR3 protein is CASSLPGQQVDTQYF. Written as DNA, the CDR3 is TGTGCCAGCAGCTTGCCGGGACAGCAGGTAGATACGCAGTATTTT.

The chain carries TRBV11-2 and TRBJ2-2; D gene unclear. Germline-derived CDR1 and CDR2 are SGHAT and FQNNGV. Between the trimmed V and J ends, which lost 5 bases and 7 bases, there was a span of 11 bases. The CDR3 is made up of 13 amino acids. CDR3 nucleotides: TGTGCCAGCAGCCCTACACGCTACGGGGAGCTGTTTTTT. It translates to CASSPTRYGELFF. Full variable domain (rest looked up from reference TRBV11-2 and TRBJ2-2): EAGVAQSPRYKIIEKRQSVAFWCNPISGHATLYWYQQILGQGPKLLIQFQNNGVVDDSQLPKDRFSAERLKGVDSTLKIQPAKLEDSAVYLCASSPTRYGELFFGEGSRLTVL.

This clone was recorded many times. The V call is TRBV4-1, the J call TRBJ2-2; 9 bases are shared with TRBD1. This CDR3 comprises 17 residues. Trimming cost V 8 bases and J 4 bases; bases outside gene matches: 14. Germline V gene lookup returns CDR1 MGHRA and CDR2 YSYEKL. DNA of the CDR3: TGCGCCAGCGGAGACACCTACAGGGGGCGACCCACCGGGGAGCTGTTTTTT. Translated: CASGDTYRGRPTGELFF.

Regarding this clone: The identical CDR3 is also encoded by other nucleotide sequences in the sample. The V gene is TRBV6-5, the J gene TRBJ1-5; no clear D. In germline, CDR1 is MNHEY, CDR2 SVGAGI. V gave up 0 bases and J gave up 2 bases, with 8 bases separating them. The CDR3 is made up of 15 amino acids. The CDR3 nucleotides are TGTGCCAGCAGTTACTCGGCAGGAGGCAATCAGCCCCAGCATTTT. Translation gives CASSYSAGGNQPQHF.

This clone was counted between two and nine times. The chain carries TRBV7-9 and TRBJ2-1; TRBD2 matches at 8 bases. CDR3 length equals 16 residues. In germline, CDR1 is SEHNR, CDR2 FQNEAQ (reference sequence). V gave up 1 base and J gave up 2 bases; unmatched junction bases: 4. The CDR3 region has the DNA TGTGCCAGCAGCTTAGGTGGGACTAGAACCTACAATGAGCAGTTCTTC. It yields the protein CASSLGGTRTYNEQFF.

This clone was counted a few times. The gene calls are TRBV5-1 and TRBJ2-1; D uncertain. The germline V gene encodes CDR1 SGHRS and CDR2 YFSETQ. Between the trimmed V and J ends, which lost 0 bases and 0 bases, there was a span of 7 bases. CDR3 length: 15 amino acids. The CDR3 DNA follows: TGCGCCAGCAGCTTGGGTTTAGGCTCCTACAATGAGCAGTTCTTC. Translation: CASSLGLGSYNEQFF.

The chain couples TRBV20-1 to TRBJ1-2; D may be TRBD1 (6 bases). Germline V gene sequence: CDR1 DFQATT, CDR2 SNEGSKA (reference sequence). The V and J ends lost 6 bases and 8 bases respectively, with 13 bases between them. There are 11 residues in the CDR3. As DNA, the CDR3 is TGCAGTGCCGGGGGGCACGGCGGCTACACCTTC. This codes for CSAGGHGGYTF.

In this sample, this clone turned up a few times. The chain is built from TRBV6-5 and TRBJ2-2; maybe TRBD2 (6 bases). Trimming pared 8 bases from V and 6 bases from J, leaving 19 bases between. Per the germline V gene, CDR1 is MNHEY and CDR2 is SVGAGI. This CDR3 spans 15 amino acids. The CDR3, as DNA: TGTGCCAGCGGGGGGTTTTGGCGGCGGGCCGGGGAGCTGTTTTTT. Its protein product is CASGGFWRRAGELFF.

This chain joins TRBV7-2 and TRBJ2-7; D is perhaps TRBD1 or TRBD2 (5 bases each). The germline V and J ends were trimmed by 1 base and 4 bases, with 14 bases remaining between them. CDR3 length: 15 amino acids. CDR1 and CDR2 from the germline V gene are SGHTA and FQGNSA. This CDR3 is CASSLGGRGVYEQYF. The CDR3 DNA is TGTGCCAGCAGCTTAGGGGGCCGGGGTGTGTACGAGCAGTACTTC.

This clone was counted a few times. The same CDR3 also results from other DNA sequences found in this sample. This chain uses TRBV29-1 with TRBJ2-1, with no clear D. The CDR3 extends over 11 amino acids. Germline V gene lookup returns CDR1 SQVTM and CDR2 ANQGSEA. V lost 5 bases to trimming and J lost 5 bases, with 7 bases between them. CDR3 DNA: TGCAGCGTTCGGCAAAACAATGAGCAGTTCTTC. Amino acid sequence: CSVRQNNEQFF.